The rows below give T cell receptor beta chains drawn from one sample of a study of CD4 T cells in relation to SARS-CoV-2 and coronaviruses. Antigens for these TCRs are unknown. Clones were sequenced by immunoSEQ multiplex PCR, and TCRdb holds only the in-frame ones, with some missing. The sample includes 9,000 to 13,000 clones, approximately 74% of them seen just once. Sequenced input: CD4+ T cells from PBMCs, cultured in vitro. Receptor source: a human donor in good health. The CDR3 runs from the conserved cysteine through the conserved F or W. The order of the fields is V gene, D gene, J gene, clone size, CDR3 DNA, CDR3 protein. The D gene is left open where the match is weak. Some rows have no size entry. The others give once, few or many, or a class for an expanded clone.

v_call: TRBV19; d_call: .; j_call: TRBJ2-6; clone_size: .; cdr3_nt: TGTGCCAGTAGTCCCCCGCAGGGCCCCTCTGGGGCCAACGTCCTGACTTTC; cdr3_aa: CASSPPQGPSGANVLTF
v_call: TRBV3-1/TRBV3-2; d_call: .; j_call: TRBJ2-1; clone_size: .; cdr3_nt: TGTGCCAGCAGCCAAGGGGGGCGGCCGGGACAAATGGCCTACAATGAGCAGTTCTTC; cdr3_aa: CASSQGGRPGQMAYNEQFF
v_call: TRBV30; d_call: TRBD2; j_call: TRBJ2-3; clone_size: .; cdr3_nt: TGTGCCTGGAGTGTATGGAGCGGGAGAACAGATACGCAGTATTTT; cdr3_aa: CAWSVWSGRTDTQYF
v_call: TRBV9; d_call: .; j_call: TRBJ2-1; clone_size: .; cdr3_nt: TGTGCCAGCAGCGTAGGTTCCAGTCTCAATGAGCAGTTCTTC; cdr3_aa: CASSVGSSLNEQFF
v_call: TRBV16; d_call: .; j_call: TRBJ1-1; clone_size: few; cdr3_nt: TGTGCCAGCAGCCAATCCCACCCCCGGACGGCGAACACTGAAGCTTTCTTT; cdr3_aa: CASSQSHPRTANTEAFF
v_call: TRBV19; d_call: .; j_call: TRBJ1-5; clone_size: .; cdr3_nt: TGTGCCAGTACCAATCCCAGGGGTTGGGGTCAGCCCCAGCATTTT; cdr3_aa: CASTNPRGWGQPQHF
v_call: TRBV11-3; d_call: .; j_call: TRBJ1-2; clone_size: .; cdr3_nt: TGTGCCAGCAGCTTAGATCTGAGGCAGGACCCCACCTCCTATGGCTACACCTTC; cdr3_aa: CASSLDLRQDPTSYGYTF
v_call: TRBV5-4; d_call: .; j_call: TRBJ2-5; clone_size: .; cdr3_nt: TGTGCCAGCAGCTTGGGTGGACAGCAACCCCAAGAGACCCAGTACTTC; cdr3_aa: CASSLGGQQPQETQYF
v_call: TRBV5-1; d_call: TRBD1; j_call: TRBJ1-2; clone_size: .; cdr3_nt: TGCGCCAGCAGCCCCCACGGGACAGGGGTTTTCCCTTATGGCTACACCTTC; cdr3_aa: CASSPHGTGVFPYGYTF
v_call: TRBV5-6; d_call: .; j_call: TRBJ2-2; clone_size: .; cdr3_nt: TGTGCCAGCAGCACCCCGGTGACCGGGGAGCTGTTTTTT; cdr3_aa: CASSTPVTGELFF
v_call: TRBV5-1; d_call: .; j_call: TRBJ2-7; clone_size: .; cdr3_nt: TGCGCCAGCAGCTTGCAACAGGGAGCCTACGAGCAGTACTTC; cdr3_aa: CASSLQQGAYEQYF
v_call: TRBV3-1/TRBV3-2; d_call: .; j_call: TRBJ2-7; clone_size: few; cdr3_nt: TGTGCCAGCAGCAGGGAGTACGAGCAGTACTTC; cdr3_aa: CASSREYEQYF
v_call: TRBV19; d_call: .; j_call: TRBJ2-2; clone_size: .; cdr3_nt: TGTGCCAGTAGTATCGGCTTGAACACCGGGGAGCTGTTTTTT; cdr3_aa: CASSIGLNTGELFF
v_call: TRBV27; d_call: .; j_call: TRBJ2-1; clone_size: .; cdr3_nt: TGTGCCAGCACCAGAGGTGCTCCGAGAGGGAATGAGCAGTTCTTC; cdr3_aa: CASTRGAPRGNEQFF
v_call: TRBV7-8; d_call: TRBD1; j_call: TRBJ1-2; clone_size: .; cdr3_nt: TGTGCCAGCAGCCGTGACAGGGGTTCTTATGGCTACACCTTC; cdr3_aa: CASSRDRGSYGYTF
v_call: TRBV19; d_call: TRBD1; j_call: TRBJ2-2; clone_size: .; cdr3_nt: TGTGCCAGTAGTGCCGGGACAGGGGAGACCGGGGAGCTGTTTTTT; cdr3_aa: CASSAGTGETGELFF